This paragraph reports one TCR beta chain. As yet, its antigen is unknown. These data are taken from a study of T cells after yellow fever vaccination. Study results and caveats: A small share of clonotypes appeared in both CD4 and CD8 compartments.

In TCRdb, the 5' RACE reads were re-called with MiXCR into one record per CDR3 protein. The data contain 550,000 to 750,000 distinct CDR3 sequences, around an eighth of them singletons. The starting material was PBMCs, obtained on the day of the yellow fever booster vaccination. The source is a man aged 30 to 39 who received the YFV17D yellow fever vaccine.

CDR3 bases: TGTGCCATCAGTGTTGACCCGAGTGGCGCTGAAGCTTTCTTT. This encodes CAISVDPSGAEAFF. V and J are TRBV10-3 and TRBJ1-1; D is unresolved. Germline V gene data show CDR1 as ENHRY and CDR2 as SYGVKD. The V end was cut by 4 bases, the J end by 6 bases, with 15 bases between. The CDR3 is 14 amino acids.